In this sample, the clone carrying this T cell receptor (beta chain) turned up a few times. Its target is unknown. Any gene name here is a mouse gene name. The CDR3 end lies 4 residues beyond the end of the read and is filled in from the germline J gene. These data belong to a study of CD8+ T cells in alopecia areata. At the level of the study: It was approximately 6-11-week-old female C3H/HeJ mice that received skin from roughly 6-13-month-old C3H/HeJ graft donors with spontaneous alopecia.

Study results and limitations: Greater clonality was observed in lesional scalp samples, especially alopecia totalis/universalis, versus normal scalp.

V shed 5 bases, J shed 2 bases, and the junction held 4 bases outside the gene matches. From germline, CDR1 is NNHDY and CDR2 SYVADS. CDR3 length equals 16 residues. Cells pooled from cutaneous lymph nodes were sorted on CD4, CD8alpha, NKG2D, NKG2ACE and other markers. Isolated RNA was reverse transcribed into cDNA used as the sequencing template. TCRdb's table, derived via immunoSEQ multiplex PCR, lists solely in-frame clones and lacks some. Listed here are roughly 260,000 clones without any singletons, the top ten holding roughly 1.2%. The clonotype comes from a C3H/HeJ mouse with alopecia areata. The mouse strain carries the MHC haplotype H2-k. The chain is built from TRBV13-3 and TRBJ2-5; the match to TRBD2 covers 14 bases. The sequenced sample was CD4+ T cells sorted from a lymph node. The CDR3 protein is CASSKGLGGLQDTQYF. The part of the CDR3 DNA that was read is TGTGCCAGCAGCAAGGGACTGGGGGGGCTCCAAGAC.